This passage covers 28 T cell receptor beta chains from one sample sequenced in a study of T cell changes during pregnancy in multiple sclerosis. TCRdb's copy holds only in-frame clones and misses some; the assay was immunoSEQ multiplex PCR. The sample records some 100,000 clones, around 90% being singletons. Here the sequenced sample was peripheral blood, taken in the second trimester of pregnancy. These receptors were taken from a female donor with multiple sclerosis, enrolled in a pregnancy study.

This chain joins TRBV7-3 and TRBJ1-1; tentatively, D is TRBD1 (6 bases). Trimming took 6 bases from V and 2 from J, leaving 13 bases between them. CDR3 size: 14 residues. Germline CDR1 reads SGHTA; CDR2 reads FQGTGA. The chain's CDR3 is CASRKDSLNTEAFF. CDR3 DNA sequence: TGTGCCAGCAGAAAGGACAGCCTCAACACTGAAGCTTTCTTT.

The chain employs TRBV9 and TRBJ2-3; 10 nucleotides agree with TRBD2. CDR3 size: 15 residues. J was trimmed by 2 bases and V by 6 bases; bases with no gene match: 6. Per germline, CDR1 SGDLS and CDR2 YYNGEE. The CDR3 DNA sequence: TGTGCCAGCACCCGACTAGCGGGCAACACAGATACGCAGTATTTT. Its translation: CASTRLAGNTDTQYF.

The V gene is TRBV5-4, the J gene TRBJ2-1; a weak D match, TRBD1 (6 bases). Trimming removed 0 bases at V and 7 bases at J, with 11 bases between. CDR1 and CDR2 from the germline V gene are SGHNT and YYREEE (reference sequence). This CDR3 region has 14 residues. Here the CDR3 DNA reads TGTGCCAGCAGCTTGGAACAGGGAAGAAATGAGCAGTTCTTC. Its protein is CASSLEQGRNEQFF.

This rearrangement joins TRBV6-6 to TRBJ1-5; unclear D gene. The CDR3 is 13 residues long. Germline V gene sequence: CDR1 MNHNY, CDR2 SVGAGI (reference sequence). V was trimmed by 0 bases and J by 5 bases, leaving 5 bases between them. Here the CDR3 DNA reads TGTGCCAGCAGTTACTCGAGAGATCAGCCCCAGCATTTT. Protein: CASSYSRDQPQHF.

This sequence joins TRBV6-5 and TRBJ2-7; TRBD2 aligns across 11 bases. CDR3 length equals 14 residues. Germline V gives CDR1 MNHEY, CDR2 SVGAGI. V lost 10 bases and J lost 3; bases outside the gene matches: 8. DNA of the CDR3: TGTGCCACCTCATACACTAGCGGGAGCTACGAGCAGTACTTC. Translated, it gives CATSYTSGSYEQYF.

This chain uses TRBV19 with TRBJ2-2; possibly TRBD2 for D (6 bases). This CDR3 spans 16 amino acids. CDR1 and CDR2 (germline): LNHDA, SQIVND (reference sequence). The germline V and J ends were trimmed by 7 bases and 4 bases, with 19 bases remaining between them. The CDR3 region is CASTPRGSGFTGELFF. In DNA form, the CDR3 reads TGTGCCAGTACCCCCCGGGGTAGCGGCTTCACCGGGGAGCTGTTTTTT.

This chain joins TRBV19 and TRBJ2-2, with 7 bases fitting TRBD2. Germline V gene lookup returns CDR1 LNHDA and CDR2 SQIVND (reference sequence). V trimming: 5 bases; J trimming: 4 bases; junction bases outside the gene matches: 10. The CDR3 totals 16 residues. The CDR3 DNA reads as TGTGCCAGTAGTGCCCGGGGGAGGGGAGGCACCGGGGAGCTGTTTTTT. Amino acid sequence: CASSARGRGGTGELFF.

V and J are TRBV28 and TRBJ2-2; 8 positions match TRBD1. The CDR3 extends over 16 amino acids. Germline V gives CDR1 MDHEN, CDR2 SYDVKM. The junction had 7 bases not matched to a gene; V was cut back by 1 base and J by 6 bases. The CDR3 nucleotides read TGTGCCAGCAGTTTATCCCCCCTACAGGGGGCCGGGGAGCTGTTTTTT. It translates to CASSLSPLQGAGELFF.

The CDR3 reads CASSLERLSSYEQYF. As DNA, the CDR3 is TGCGCCAGCAGCTTGGAGAGACTCAGCTCCTACGAGCAGTACTTC. The V call is TRBV5-1, the J call TRBJ2-7; D call uncertain. The length of the CDR3 is 15 residues. CDR1 and CDR2 (germline): SGHRS, YFSETQ. Between the trimmed V and J ends, which lost 0 bases and 0 bases, there was a span of 10 bases.

CDR3 sequence reads: CASSLVRAVAGEQYF. The CDR3 bases are TGTGCCAGCAGCTTAGTCAGGGCGGTAGCGGGGGAGCAGTACTTC. The chain links TRBV7-8 to TRBJ2-7, with TRBD2 matching 8 bases. V was clipped by 1 base and J by 7 bases; unmatched bases: 9. This CDR3 is 15 amino acids long. Germline CDR1 reads SGHVS; CDR2 reads FQNEAQ.

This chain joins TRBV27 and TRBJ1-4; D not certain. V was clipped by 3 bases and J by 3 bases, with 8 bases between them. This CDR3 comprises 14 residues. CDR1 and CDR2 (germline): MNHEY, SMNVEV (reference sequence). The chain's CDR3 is CASSLAGPNEKLFF. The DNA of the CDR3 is TGTGCCAGCAGTTTGGCGGGCCCTAATGAAAAACTGTTTTTT. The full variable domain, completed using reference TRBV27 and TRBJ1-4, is EAQVTQNPRYLITVTGKKLTVTCSQNMNHEYMSWYRQDPGLGLRQIYYSMNVEVTDKGDVPEGYKVSRKEKRNFPLILESPSPNQTSLYFCASSLAGPNEKLFFGSGTQLSVL.

The CDR3 spells CAIREFSNQPQHF. CDR3 bases: TGTGCCATCCGAGAATTTAGCAATCAGCCCCAGCATTTT. This chain links TRBV28 with TRBJ1-5; D gene uncertain. The germline V and J ends were trimmed by 10 bases and 0 bases, with 10 bases remaining between them. This CDR3 is 13 amino acids long. In germline, CDR1 is MDHEN, CDR2 SYDVKM.

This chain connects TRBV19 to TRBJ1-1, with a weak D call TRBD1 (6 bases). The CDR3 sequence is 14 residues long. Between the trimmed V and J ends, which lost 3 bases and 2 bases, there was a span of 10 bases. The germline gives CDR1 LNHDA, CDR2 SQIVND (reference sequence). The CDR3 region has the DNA TGTGCCAGTAGTATTTTGGGGGCCAACACTGAAGCTTTCTTT. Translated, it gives CASSILGANTEAFF.

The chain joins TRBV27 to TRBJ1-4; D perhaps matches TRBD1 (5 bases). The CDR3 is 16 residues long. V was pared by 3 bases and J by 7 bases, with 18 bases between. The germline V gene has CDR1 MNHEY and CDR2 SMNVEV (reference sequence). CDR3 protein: CASSFSGTPRSEKLFF. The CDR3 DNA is TGTGCCAGCAGTTTTTCCGGGACTCCGAGGAGTGAAAAACTGTTTTTT.

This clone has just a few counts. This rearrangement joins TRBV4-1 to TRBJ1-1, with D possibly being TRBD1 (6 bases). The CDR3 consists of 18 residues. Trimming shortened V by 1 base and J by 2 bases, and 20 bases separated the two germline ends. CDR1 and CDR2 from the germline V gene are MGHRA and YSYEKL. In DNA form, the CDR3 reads TGCGCCAGCAGCCAAGGCCCTCTTACAGGACAGTTCAACACTGAAGCTTTCTTT. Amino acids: CASSQGPLTGQFNTEAFF.

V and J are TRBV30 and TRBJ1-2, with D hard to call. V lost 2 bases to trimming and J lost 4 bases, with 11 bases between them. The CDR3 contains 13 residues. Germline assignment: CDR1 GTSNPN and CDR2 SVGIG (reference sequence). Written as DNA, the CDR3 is TGTGCCTGGAGTCCTTTTGAGGGCTATGGCTACACCTTC. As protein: CAWSPFEGYGYTF.

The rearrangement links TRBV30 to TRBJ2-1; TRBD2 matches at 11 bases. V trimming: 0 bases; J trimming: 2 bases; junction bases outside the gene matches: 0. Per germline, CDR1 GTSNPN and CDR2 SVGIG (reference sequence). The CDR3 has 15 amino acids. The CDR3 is CAWSVLAGAYNEQFF. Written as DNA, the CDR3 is TGTGCCTGGAGTGTACTAGCGGGAGCCTACAATGAGCAGTTCTTC.

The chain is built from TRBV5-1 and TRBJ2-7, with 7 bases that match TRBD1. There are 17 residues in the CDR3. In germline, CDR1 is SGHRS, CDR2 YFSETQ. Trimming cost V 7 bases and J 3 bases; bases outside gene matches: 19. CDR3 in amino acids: CASSKPPGTDEFYEQYF. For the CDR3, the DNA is TGCGCCAGCTCCAAGCCCCCCGGGACAGACGAATTCTACGAGCAGTACTTC.

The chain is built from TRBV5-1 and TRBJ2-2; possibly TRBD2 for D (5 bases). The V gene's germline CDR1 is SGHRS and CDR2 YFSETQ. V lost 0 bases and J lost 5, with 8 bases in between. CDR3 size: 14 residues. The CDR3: CASSLGRGTGELFF. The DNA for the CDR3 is TGCGCCAGCAGCTTGGGTCGCGGGACCGGGGAGCTGTTTTTT.

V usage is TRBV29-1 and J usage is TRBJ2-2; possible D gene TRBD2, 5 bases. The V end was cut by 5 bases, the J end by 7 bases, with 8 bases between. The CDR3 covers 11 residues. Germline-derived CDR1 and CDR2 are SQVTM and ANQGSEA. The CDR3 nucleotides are TGCAGCGTTTCGGCGGGCGGGGAGCTGTTTTTT. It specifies CSVSAGGELFF.

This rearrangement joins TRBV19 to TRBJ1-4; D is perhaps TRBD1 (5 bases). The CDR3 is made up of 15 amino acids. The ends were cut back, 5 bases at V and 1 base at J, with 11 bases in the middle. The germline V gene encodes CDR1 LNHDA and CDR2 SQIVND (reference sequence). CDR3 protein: CASSYGGLTNEKLFF. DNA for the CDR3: TGTGCCAGTAGTTACGGGGGGTTAACTAATGAAAAACTGTTTTTT.

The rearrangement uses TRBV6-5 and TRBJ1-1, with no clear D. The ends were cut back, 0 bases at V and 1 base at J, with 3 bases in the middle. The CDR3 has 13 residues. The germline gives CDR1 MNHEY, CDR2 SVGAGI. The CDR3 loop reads CASSYSKNTEAFF. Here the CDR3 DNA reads TGTGCCAGCAGTTACTCCAAGAACACTGAAGCTTTCTTT.

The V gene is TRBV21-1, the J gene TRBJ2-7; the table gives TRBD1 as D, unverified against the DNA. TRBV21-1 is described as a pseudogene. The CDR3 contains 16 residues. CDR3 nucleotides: TGTGCCAGCAGCAAAGTTGAAAAGACAGGATGGGACGAGCAGTACTTC. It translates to CASSKVEKTGWDEQYF.

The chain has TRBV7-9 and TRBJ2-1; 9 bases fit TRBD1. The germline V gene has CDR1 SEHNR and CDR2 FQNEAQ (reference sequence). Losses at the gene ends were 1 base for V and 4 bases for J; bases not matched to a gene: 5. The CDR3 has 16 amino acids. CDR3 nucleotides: TGTGCCAGCAGCTTAGTCTGGACAGGGGAATACAATGAGCAGTTCTTC. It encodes CASSLVWTGEYNEQFF.

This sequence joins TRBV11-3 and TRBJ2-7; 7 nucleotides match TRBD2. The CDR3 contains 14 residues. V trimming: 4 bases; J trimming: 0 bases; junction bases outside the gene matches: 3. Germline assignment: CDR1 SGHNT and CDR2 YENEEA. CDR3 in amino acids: CASSSGGSSYEQYF. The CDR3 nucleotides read TGTGCCAGCAGCTCCGGGGGGAGCTCCTACGAGCAGTACTTC.

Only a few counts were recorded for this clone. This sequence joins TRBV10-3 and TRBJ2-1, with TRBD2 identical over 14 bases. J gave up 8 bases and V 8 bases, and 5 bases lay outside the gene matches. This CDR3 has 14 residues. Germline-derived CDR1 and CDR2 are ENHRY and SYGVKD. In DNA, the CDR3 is TGTGCCATCCGAAGACTAGCGGGGGGGGATGAGCAGTTCTTC. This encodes CAIRRLAGGDEQFF.

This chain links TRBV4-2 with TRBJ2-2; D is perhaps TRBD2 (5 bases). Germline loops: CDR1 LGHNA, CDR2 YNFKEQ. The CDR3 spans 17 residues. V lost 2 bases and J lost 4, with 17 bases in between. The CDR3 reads CASSQNPMGVGTGELFF. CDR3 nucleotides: TGTGCCAGCAGCCAAAATCCGATGGGAGTGGGCACCGGGGAGCTGTTTTTT.

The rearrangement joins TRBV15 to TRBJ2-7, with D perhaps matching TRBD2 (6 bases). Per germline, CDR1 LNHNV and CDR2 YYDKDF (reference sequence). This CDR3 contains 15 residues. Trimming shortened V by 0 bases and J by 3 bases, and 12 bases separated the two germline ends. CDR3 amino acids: CATSRDLSSGYEQYF. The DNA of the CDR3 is TGTGCCACCAGCAGAGATCTGAGTAGCGGCTACGAGCAGTACTTC.